This TCR beta chain stems from a study of cytomegalovirus exposure and HLA in healthy donors. This clone has more than one count but fewer than ten. The antigen is unknown. Study results and caveats: In a later analysis, compared with equally common non-associated chains, HLA-associated beta chains were more expanded.

Trimming took 6 bases from V and 5 from J, leaving 14 bases between them. The CDR3 consists of 14 residues. Germline loops: CDR1 SGHRS, CDR2 YFSETQ. Primers: 60 Vbeta forward and 13 Jbeta reverse. This table comes from immunoSEQ multiplex PCR, and its TCRdb copy is limited to in-frame clones, with some not included. The data show about 100,000 clones, approximately 80% seen once. V usage is TRBV5-1 and J usage is TRBJ2-2; D is perhaps TRBD2 (6 bases). This TCR was sampled from a woman between 18 and 29 years old in good health and CMV-seronegative. Sequencing was carried out using PBMCs. The CDR3 nucleotides are TGCGCCAGCAAGGTGGGACTTGTTACCGGGGAGCTGTTTTTT. This gives the protein CASKVGLVTGELFF.